These 10 T cell receptor beta chains were all obtained from the same sample, sequenced in a study of blood T cell repertoires in COVID-19. Measured with immunoSEQ multiplex PCR; TCRdb has only the in-frame clones, and not every one. Of 75,000 to 100,000 clones listed, around 86% are singletons. Sequenced sample: peripheral blood. The source is a woman older than 75 with acute or convalescent COVID-19.

In this sample, this clone turned up a few times. V gene TRBV5-1 combines with J gene TRBJ2-2, with 8 bases fitting TRBD1. J gave up 4 bases and V 1 base, and 9 bases lay outside the gene matches. The germline V gene has CDR1 SGHRS and CDR2 YFSETQ. The CDR3 contains 17 residues. CDR3 sequence reads: CASSLTFGQGGTGELFF. CDR3 in DNA: TGCGCCAGCAGCTTGACCTTTGGACAGGGAGGCACCGGGGAGCTGTTTTTT.

This clone was counted once. The V and J genes are TRBV6-5 and TRBJ1-1, with 7 nucleotides matching TRBD1. CDR1 is MNHEY and CDR2 is SVGAGI in the germline V gene. CDR3 length: 16 residues. The trim removed 4 bases at V and 1 base at J, leaving 9 bases unmatched. The CDR3 region has the DNA TGTGCCAGCAGTTTCGAATACGGGACAGAGAACACTGAAGCTTTCTTT. It specifies CASSFEYGTENTEAFF.

The genes are TRBV5-1 and TRBJ1-3; no definite D call. The V gene lost 3 bases and the J gene lost 2 bases, with 12 bases spanning the gap. Germline CDR1 is SGHRS and CDR2 is YFSETQ. The CDR3 spans 15 residues. CDR3 sequence reads: CASSYTTDTGNTIYF. DNA for the CDR3: TGCGCCAGCAGCTATACAACAGATACTGGAAACACCATATATTTT.

The chain combines TRBV5-1 with TRBJ2-5; D may be TRBD1 (6 bases). Germline V gene sequence: CDR1 SGHRS, CDR2 YFSETQ. Trimming shortened V by 0 bases and J by 13 bases, and 16 bases separated the two germline ends. CDR3 size: 13 residues. The CDR3 loop reads CASSLDLGGILYF. The CDR3, as DNA: TGCGCCAGCAGCTTGGATCTAGGGGGTATTCTGTACTTC.

V usage is TRBV5-1 and J usage is TRBJ1-1; the D is unclear. The V gene's germline CDR1 is SGHRS and CDR2 YFSETQ. The CDR3 runs to 18 residues. With 4 bases removed from V and 1 base from J, the gap between germline ends came to 23 bases. CDR3: CASSPKSRAAGRNTEAFF. The CDR3 nucleotides read TGCGCCAGCAGCCCCAAGAGTCGAGCGGCCGGTCGGAACACTGAAGCTTTCTTT.

V usage is TRBV28 and J usage is TRBJ1-1; D may be TRBD1 (5 bases). V shed 6 bases and J shed 0 bases, with 8 bases lying between them. There are 13 residues in the CDR3. CDR1 and CDR2 from the germline V gene are MDHEN and SYDVKM. The CDR3 loop is CASSQGLNTEAFF. The CDR3 region has the DNA TGTGCCAGCAGCCAGGGATTGAACACTGAAGCTTTCTTT.

This clone was counted a single time. This CDR3 reads CASRAGLGTDTQYF. Written as DNA, the CDR3 is TGCGCCAGCAGGGCAGGGCTGGGGACAGATACGCAGTATTTT. The J gene is TRBJ2-3, the V gene TRBV4-3; D is perhaps TRBD1 (5 bases). Trimming took off 6 bases at V and 3 bases at J, with 13 bases between the two ends. The germline V gene encodes CDR1 LGHNA and CDR2 YSLEER. This CDR3 region has 14 residues.

The chain employs TRBV11-2 and TRBJ1-2; 7 bases match TRBD1. This CDR3 is built from 14 residues. Losses at the gene ends were 5 bases for V and 2 bases for J; bases not matched to a gene: 5. Germline CDR1 and CDR2: SGHAT and FQNNGV. In DNA form, the CDR3 reads TGTGCCAGCAGCCTTGGGACAGTGAACTATGGCTACACCTTC. Amino acid sequence: CASSLGTVNYGYTF.

The chain employs TRBV2 and TRBJ1-4, with 11 positions matching TRBD1. This CDR3 region has 15 residues. Germline CDR1 is SNHLY and CDR2 is FYNNEI. After removal of 3 bases from V and 5 bases from J, the junction contained 2 bases not matched to a gene. CDR3 in amino acids: CASSDRTGGNEKLFF. The CDR3 DNA is TGTGCCAGCAGTGACCGGACAGGGGGCAATGAAAAACTGTTTTTT.

The gene calls are TRBV27 and TRBJ2-7, with TRBD1 matching over 11 bases. Trimming cost V 5 bases and J 3 bases; bases outside gene matches: 3. CDR3 length: 14 residues. CDR1 MNHEY and CDR2 SMNVEV come from the germline V gene (reference sequence). The chain's CDR3 is CASSTGTGGYEQYF. The CDR3 DNA sequence: TGTGCCAGCAGTACAGGGACAGGGGGCTACGAGCAGTACTTC.